Here is one T cell receptor (beta chain) with its context. Its specificity is unknown. Trimming cost V 2 bases and J 6 bases, with 14 bases left between them. CDR1 and CDR2 from the germline V gene are MNHNS and SASEGT. There are 14 residues in the CDR3. The Oncomine TCR Beta short-read assay was applied to DNA of cultured CD4+ T cells. Each CDR3 protein is one row after TCRdb ran MiXCR on the PCR reads. The sample yields 7,000 to 8,500 distinct CDR3 sequences, about a third seen once. This entry is derived from a study of vaccination and CD4 T cells after COVID-19. Background on the study: The convalescents included six males and four females, and among them two were Hispanic while seven were Caucasian. The interval from dose two to post-vaccine sampling had a median of approximately 70 days, and it ranged from 14 to 241.

The treatment here: approximately 9-day PBMC culture with coronavirus spike peptide pools or control peptides (ViraFEST assay). Prior to the COVID-19 pandemic (2011-2018), the unexposed donor's CD4+ T cells were collected. Culture of two million PBMCs per well took place with around 10 IU/ml IL-2 and approximately 11 ug/ml peptide pools. The study's findings and limits: The median count of SARS-CoV-2-reactive clonotypes rose from 21 to 38, not significantly.

This sequence originates from a human donor in good health. Sequencing was carried out using CD4+ T cells from blood, cultured in vitro. This chain links TRBV6-1 with TRBJ2-7, with D possibly TRBD1 on 5 matching bases. The CDR3 loop reads CASSELGRVGEQYF. The CDR3 nucleotides are TGTGCCAGCAGTGAACTCGGCAGGGTGGGCGAGCAGTACTTC.